This entry is about one TCR beta chain. This entry belongs to a study of cytomegalovirus exposure and HLA in healthy donors. With V trimmed by 3 bases and J by 7 bases, 6 bases remained unmatched. The CDR3 sequence is 14 residues long. Germline CDR1 LNHDA, CDR2 SQIVND (reference sequence). Primers: 60 Vbeta forward and 13 Jbeta reverse. The table came from immunoSEQ multiplex PCR; TCRdb's copy has only in-frame clones and leaves some out. The table includes about 200,000 clones, 82% detected once. This sequence joins TRBV19 and TRBJ1-2; 9 positions agree with TRBD1. This TCR was sampled from a boy aged 2-15 years in good health and CMV-seronegative. Sequencing was performed on PBMCs. The CDR3 DNA reads TGTGCCAGTAGTATCCTGGGACAGGGCGGTGGCTACACCTTC. Translation: CASSILGQGGGYTF.